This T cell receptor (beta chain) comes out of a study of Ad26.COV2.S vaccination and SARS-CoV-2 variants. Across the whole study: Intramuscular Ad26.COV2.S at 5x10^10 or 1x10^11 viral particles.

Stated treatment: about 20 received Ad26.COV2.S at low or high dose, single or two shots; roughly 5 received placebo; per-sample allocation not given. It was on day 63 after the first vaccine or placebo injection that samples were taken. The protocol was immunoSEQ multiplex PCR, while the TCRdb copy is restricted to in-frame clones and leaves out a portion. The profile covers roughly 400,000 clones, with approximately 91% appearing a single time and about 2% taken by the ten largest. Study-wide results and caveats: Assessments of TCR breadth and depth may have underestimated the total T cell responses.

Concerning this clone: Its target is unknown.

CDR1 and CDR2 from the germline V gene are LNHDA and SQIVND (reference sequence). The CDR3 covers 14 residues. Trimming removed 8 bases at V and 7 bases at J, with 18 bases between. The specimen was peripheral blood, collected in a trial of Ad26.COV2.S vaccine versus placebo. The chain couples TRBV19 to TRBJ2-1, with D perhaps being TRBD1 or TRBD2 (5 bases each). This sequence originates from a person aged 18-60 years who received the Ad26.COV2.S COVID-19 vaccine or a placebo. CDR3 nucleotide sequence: TGTGCCAGTGCAACTAGTTGGGGGTCAAATGAGCAGTTCTTC. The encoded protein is CASATSWGSNEQFF.